This T cell receptor beta chain comes out of a study of T cell changes during pregnancy in multiple sclerosis. This CDR3 region has 15 residues. V was shortened by 4 bases and J by 1 base, with 13 bases between the two germline ends. The germline V gene has CDR1 MGHRA and CDR2 YSYEKL. A few counts support this clone. Clones were sequenced by immunoSEQ multiplex PCR, and TCRdb holds only the in-frame ones, with some missing. The sample has 19,000 or so clones, 88% seen once. This rearrangement joins TRBV4-1 to TRBJ1-2; D is undetermined. This material consisted of CD8+ T cells from peripheral blood mononuclear cells, taken after pregnancy. The TCR comes from a female donor in good health, enrolled as a control in a pregnancy study. CDR3 loop: CASSPTLQLNYGYTF. Here the CDR3 DNA reads TGCGCCAGCAGCCCAACCTTACAGCTTAACTATGGCTACACCTTC.